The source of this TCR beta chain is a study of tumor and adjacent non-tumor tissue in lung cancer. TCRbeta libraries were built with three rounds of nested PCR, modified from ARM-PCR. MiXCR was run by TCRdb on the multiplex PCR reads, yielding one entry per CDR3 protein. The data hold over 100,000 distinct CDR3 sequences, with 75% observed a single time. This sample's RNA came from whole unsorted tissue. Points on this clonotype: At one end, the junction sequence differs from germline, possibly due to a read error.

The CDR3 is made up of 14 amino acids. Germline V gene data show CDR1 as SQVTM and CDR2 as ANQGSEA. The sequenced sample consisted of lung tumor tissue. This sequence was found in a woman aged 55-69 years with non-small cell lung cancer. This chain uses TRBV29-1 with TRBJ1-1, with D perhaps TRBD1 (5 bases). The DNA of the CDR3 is TGCAGCGTTGAAGACAGGGCAAGGAACACTGTAGCTTTCTTT. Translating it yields CSVEDRARNTVAFF.